This T cell receptor beta chain was documented in a study of monozygotic twins with inflammatory bowel disease (dated by TCRdb to between 2019 and 2020). Looking at the study overall: In total, 28 monozygotic twin pairs made up the full study: 19 Danish pairs, all IBD-discordant, plus nine German pairs, of which four were IBD-concordant and five were IBD-discordant. Disease-associated traits were sought mainly through comparisons between IBD patients and their genetically identical healthy co-twins within discordant pairs. Each individual had, on average, about 151 000 unique TCRalpha sequences and 181 000 unique TCRbeta sequences available for analysis.

Taken from cysteine to phenylalanine, the CDR3 has 12 residues. The protein alone is recorded here. Reading the germline V gene (reference sequence) gives CDR1 SGHKS and CDR2 YYEKEE. What the authors observed across the whole study: Distinction between different T cell subtypes could not be achieved in the analysis. IBD patients shared fewer clonotypes with other individuals than healthy twins did, most markedly in patients showing signs of disease activity. Because patients received different immunosuppressive treatments, the repertoires may have picked up extra background noise and variability between individuals. The results gave no support for a single strong signal or clonotype linked to IBD. A decrease in TCRbeta repertoire diversity, as measured by inverse Simpson index, was observed in IBD patients compared with their healthy co-twins. Repertoire similarity did not differ between concordant and discordant twins, possibly due to limited statistical power.

From each donor, an approximately 2.3 ml peripheral blood sample was collected into PAXgene tubes and kept at -80 degrees C. Without T cell sorting, total RNA was isolated from whole blood using the PAXgene blood miRNA kit on an automated QIAcube. Peripheral blood from monozygotic twin pairs who were concordant or discordant for inflammatory bowel disease underwent deep TCRalpha and TCRbeta repertoire profiling using unique molecular barcoding. Smoking habits were recorded for all twin pairs, and each individual was classified as a current, former or never smoker. Libraries were constructed by 5' RACE. For each TCR library, 3,000 to 4,000 ng of total RNA was used. For each sample, cDNA synthesis was carried out in eight separate reactions using SMARTScribe reverse transcriptase. Unique molecular identifiers containing a 6-nucleotide sample barcode were introduced through template switching during cDNA synthesis. TCRalpha and TCRbeta cDNA was amplified in two nested PCRs of 16 and 9 cycles, and bead purification was carried out after each PCR. Before amplification, the cDNA was treated with uracil DNA-glycosylase and purified using the QIAquick PCR purification kit. The second PCR added Illumina TruSeq-compatible adapters along with sample-specific barcodes. TapeStation and Qubit were used to check library quality and concentration, and roughly 5 ng of each library went into the pool. The pooled libraries were sequenced with 2 x 100 bp reads and custom sequencing primers on an Illumina HiSeq2500 single-index Rapid Run. The paper's processing steps were these. MiGEC version 1.2.6 was used for UMI-based consensus assembly to correct PCR and sequencing errors. MiXCR version 2.1.1 was used to carry out V(D)J alignment, clonotype assembly and CDR3 extraction. Normalisation of gene usage, clonotype sharing and MAIT/NKT TCR abundance was achieved by analysing the top 1000, 10 000 and 20 000 clonotypes per sample. After downsampling to 27 000 UMIs, diversity was calculated as the inverse Simpson index using the vegan R package. Paired Mann-Whitney U tests were applied to discordant twin pairs, with Benjamini-Hochberg correction for multiple testing. TCRdb reanalyzed the reads, keeping one entry per CDR3 protein sequence and omitting DNA. The V and J calls were not made by the authors but by TCRdb's processing. The sample's own table lists approximately 400,000 distinct CDR3 sequences. The ten largest clones take up around 2.5% of the sample.

Of note for this clonotype: Its recognized antigen is unknown.

Sequenced input: blood. The chain is made from TRBV5-5 and TRBJ2-1; with no DNA, the TCRdb D assignment of TRBD1 cannot be verified. This receptor was obtained from a human donor with ulcerative colitis or Crohn's disease, or a healthy co-twin of an affected twin (not recorded which). The CDR3 region: CASLLRGGEQFF.